Each of the 14 T cell receptor beta chains below was sequenced from the same sample in a study of cytomegalovirus exposure and HLA in healthy donors. PCR was performed using 60 Vbeta and 13 Jbeta primers. Here immunoSEQ multiplex PCR was the method, and the copy in TCRdb shows in-frame clones only, minus some. The table has roughly 100,000 clones, over 9% seen once. Sequencing was carried out using PBMCs. The receptors here all came from a man aged 40-50 years in good health and CMV-seropositive.

A few counts support this clone. Other DNA variants within this sample encode the same CDR3. The rearrangement uses TRBV5-1 and TRBJ2-5; 7 bases agree with TRBD2. The CDR3 spans 13 residues. Germline CDR1 and CDR2: SGHRS and YFSETQ. Trimming at V came to 2 bases and at J to 4 bases, leaving 2 bases not matched to a gene. CDR3 region: CASSLTGGETQYF. DNA for the CDR3: TGCGCCAGCAGCTTAACGGGGGGAGAGACCCAGTACTTC. Drawing the rest from reference TRBV5-1 and TRBJ2-5, the complete variable domain is KAGVTQTPRYLIKTRGQQVTLSCSPISGHRSVSWYQQTPGQGLQFLFEYFSETQRNKGNFPGRFSGRQFSNSRSEMNVSTLELGDSALYLCASSLTGGETQYFGPGTRLLVL.

This clone has more than one count but fewer than ten. The V and J genes are TRBV27 and TRBJ2-7, with 7 bases aligning to TRBD2. The CDR3 length is 12 residues. J was trimmed by 7 bases and V by 5 bases; bases with no gene match: 5. CDR1 and CDR2 (germline): MNHEY, SMNVEV (reference sequence). Written as DNA, the CDR3 is TGTGCCAGCAGTGCAAGCGGGACGGAGCAGTACTTC. This translates into CASSASGTEQYF.

The V and J genes are TRBV9 and TRBJ2-2, with 7 positions matching TRBD2. The CDR3 is made up of 19 amino acids. J was trimmed by 4 bases and V by 3 bases; bases with no gene match: 18. CDR1 SGDLS and CDR2 YYNGEE come from the germline V gene. This CDR3 is CASSAPLAEPKVSTGELFF. The CDR3 DNA reads TGTGCCAGCAGCGCCCCTCTAGCGGAACCTAAAGTCAGCACCGGGGAGCTGTTTTTT.

V and J are TRBV19 and TRBJ1-5; a weak D match, TRBD1 (5 bases). Germline values: CDR1 LNHDA, CDR2 SQIVND (reference sequence). CDR3 length: 13 residues. V dropped 8 bases and J dropped 3 bases, with 11 bases sitting between them. The CDR3 is CASSPTANQPQHF. In nucleotides, the CDR3 is TGTGCCAGTTCCCCGACAGCCAATCAGCCCCAGCATTTT.

This clone was counted between two and nine times. The V gene is TRBV6-5, the J gene TRBJ1-1; D ambiguous. This CDR3 has 15 amino acids. The V end was cut by 3 bases, the J end by 1 base, with 12 bases between. Germline V gene lookup returns CDR1 MNHEY and CDR2 SVGAGI. CDR3 amino acids: CASSYRRRGNTEAFF. Here the CDR3 DNA reads TGTGCCAGCAGTTATCGGCGCCGCGGGAACACTGAAGCTTTCTTT.

There are a few counts of this clone. The V and J genes are TRBV6-1 and TRBJ2-6; the D is unclear. CDR1 is MNHNS, CDR2 SASEGT, per germline. Trimming stripped 5 bases from V and 0 bases from J, with 8 bases between. The CDR3 loop spans 15 amino acids. CDR3 amino acids: CASSITDSGANVLTF. The CDR3 DNA sequence: TGTGCCAGCAGTATCACAGACTCTGGGGCCAACGTCCTGACTTTC.

This clone was seen a handful of times. This rearrangement joins TRBV28 to TRBJ1-2, with 7 positions matching TRBD1. The CDR3 runs 14 residues. The V segment lost 4 bases and the J segment 7 bases; nucleotides outside the gene matches: 9. Germline CDR1 is MDHEN and CDR2 is SYDVKM. CDR3 bases: TGTGCCAGCAGTTGGGGGCAGACAGGGTTTGGCTACACCTTC. Translated, it gives CASSWGQTGFGYTF.

This clone came up a few times. The sample holds other DNA sequences that translate to the same CDR3. CDR3 protein: CASSQGLKNEQYF. CDR3 nucleotides: TGTGCCAGCAGCCAGGGATTAAAAAACGAGCAGTACTTC. The chain has TRBV28 and TRBJ2-7; a weak D match, TRBD1 (5 bases). The V gene's germline CDR1 is MDHEN and CDR2 SYDVKM. Trimming cost V 6 bases and J 5 bases, with 14 bases left between them. The CDR3 loop spans 13 amino acids.

The V gene is TRBV13, the J gene TRBJ2-5; weak D call: TRBD2 (6 bases). With 4 bases removed from V and 3 bases from J, the gap between germline ends came to 15 bases. Germline CDR1 and CDR2: PRHDT and FYEKMQ (reference sequence). The CDR3 covers 15 residues. CDR3 DNA sequence: TGTGCCAGCAGCTCTCGGGACTTAGTCAAAGAGACCCAGTACTTC. Amino acids: CASSSRDLVKETQYF.

This clone was picked up a small number of times. The V gene is TRBV19, the J gene TRBJ1-3, with TRBD1 matching over 11 bases. CDR1 is LNHDA and CDR2 is SQIVND in the germline V gene (reference sequence). Trimming cost V 5 bases and J 2 bases; bases outside gene matches: 5. CDR3 length: 16 amino acids. CDR3 sequence: CASSAGTGGTGNTIYF. The CDR3 nucleotides read TGTGCCAGTAGTGCCGGGACAGGGGGAACTGGAAACACCATATATTTT.

This clone came up a few times. The chain is built from TRBV9 and TRBJ2-7, with D perhaps TRBD1 (6 bases). CDR1 is SGDLS, CDR2 YYNGEE, per germline. This CDR3 comprises 14 residues. V dropped 2 bases and J dropped 2 bases, with 11 bases sitting between them. The CDR3 DNA sequence: TGTGCCAGCAGCGTCAGACAGGTGCCCTACGAGCAGTACTTC. Its translation is CASSVRQVPYEQYF.

In this sample, this clone turned up a few times. This chain links TRBV10-3 with TRBJ1-4; D gene ambiguous. Germline V gene lookup returns CDR1 ENHRY and CDR2 SYGVKD. There are 14 residues in the CDR3. V dropped 6 bases and J dropped 0 bases, with 8 bases sitting between them. The CDR3 protein is CAIRATATNEKLFF. CDR3 nucleotide sequence: TGTGCCATCAGAGCGACGGCAACTAATGAAAAACTGTTTTTT.

This clone was seen only a few times. This chain links TRBV6-6 with TRBJ1-2, with 7 bases that match TRBD1. This CDR3 has 15 residues. Germline values: CDR1 MNHNY, CDR2 SVGAGI (reference sequence). Trimming removed 2 bases from V and 4 bases from J; junction bases left unmatched: 7. Written as DNA, the CDR3 is TGTGCCAGCAGTTACACGGACAGGACCGTCTATGGCTACACCTTC. Translation gives CASSYTDRTVYGYTF.

This chain joins TRBV9 and TRBJ1-4; 7 positions agree with TRBD1. The CDR3 spans 14 residues. Trimming took 8 bases from V and 3 from J; bases not matched to a gene: 7. The V gene's germline CDR1 is SGDLS and CDR2 YYNGEE. Here the CDR3 reads CASGLGTANEKLFF. The CDR3 bases are TGTGCCAGTGGTCTAGGGACAGCTAATGAAAAACTGTTTTTT.